The clone carrying this TCR beta chain was recorded a few times. Germline trimming cut 5 bases from V and 1 base from J; bases unmatched to any gene: 13. CDR1 is SEHNR, CDR2 FQNEAQ, per germline (reference sequence). The CDR3 covers 17 residues. The record originates from a study of blood T cell repertoires in COVID-19. Two negative PCRs, clearance, or symptom resolution had been documented for recovered Cohort 3 donors. TCRdb's copy holds only in-frame clones and misses some; the assay was immunoSEQ multiplex PCR. The repertoire holds about 400,000 clones, with approximately 87% as singletons. The material sequenced was PBMCs or T cells enriched from blood (not recorded which). The chain carries TRBV7-9 and TRBJ1-2, with 7 bases identical to TRBD1. The sequence derives from a woman aged 50 to 60 who had recovered from COVID-19. The CDR3 region is CASSRIGQAIDNYGYTF. The CDR3 coding sequence is TGTGCCAGCAGCCGAATTGGACAGGCAATTGATAACTATGGCTACACCTTC.